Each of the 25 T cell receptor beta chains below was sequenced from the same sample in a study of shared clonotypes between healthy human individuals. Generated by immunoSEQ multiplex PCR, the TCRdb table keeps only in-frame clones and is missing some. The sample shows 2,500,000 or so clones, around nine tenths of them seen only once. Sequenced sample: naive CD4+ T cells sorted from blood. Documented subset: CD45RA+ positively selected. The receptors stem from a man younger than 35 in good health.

The CDR3 is CASSLVSGVADTQYF. CDR3 coding DNA: TGCGCCAGCAGCTTGGTGTCAGGGGTAGCAGATACGCAGTATTTT. V usage is TRBV5-1 and J usage is TRBJ2-3; tentatively, D is TRBD1 (6 bases). The germline CDR1 and CDR2 sequences are SGHRS and YFSETQ. V was trimmed by 0 bases and J by 4 bases, leaving 12 bases between them. This CDR3 contains 15 residues.

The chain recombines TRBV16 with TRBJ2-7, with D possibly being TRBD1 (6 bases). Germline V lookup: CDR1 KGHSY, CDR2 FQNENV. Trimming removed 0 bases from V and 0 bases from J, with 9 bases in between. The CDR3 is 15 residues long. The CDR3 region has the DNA TGTGCCAGCAGCCAATCGACAGGCAACTCCTACGAGCAGTACTTC. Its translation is CASSQSTGNSYEQYF. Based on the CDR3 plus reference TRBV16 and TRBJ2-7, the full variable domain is GEEVAQTPKHLVRGEGQKAKLYCAPIKGHSYVFWYQQVLKNEFKFLISFQNENVFDETGMPKERFSAKCLPNSPCSLEIQATKLEDSAVYFCASSQSTGNSYEQYFGPGTRLTVT.

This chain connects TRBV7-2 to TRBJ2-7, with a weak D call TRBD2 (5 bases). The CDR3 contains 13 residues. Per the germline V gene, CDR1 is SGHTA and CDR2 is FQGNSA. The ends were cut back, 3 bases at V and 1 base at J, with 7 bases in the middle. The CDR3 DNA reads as TGTGCCAGCAGCTTTACTAGTTCCTACGAGCAGTACTTC. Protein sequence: CASSFTSSYEQYF. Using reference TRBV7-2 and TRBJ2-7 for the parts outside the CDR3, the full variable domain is GAGVSQSPSNKVTEKGKDVELRCDPISGHTALYWYRQSLGQGLEFLIYFQGNSAPDKSGLPSDRFSAERTGGSVSTLTIQRTQQEDSAVYLCASSFTSSYEQYFGPGTRLTVT.

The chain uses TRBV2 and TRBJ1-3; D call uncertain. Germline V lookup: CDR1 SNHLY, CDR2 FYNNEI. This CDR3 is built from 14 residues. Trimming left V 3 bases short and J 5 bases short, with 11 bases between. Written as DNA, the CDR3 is TGTGCCAGCAGTGATGCGTTAAGGAGAAACACCATATATTTT. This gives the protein CASSDALRRNTIYF.

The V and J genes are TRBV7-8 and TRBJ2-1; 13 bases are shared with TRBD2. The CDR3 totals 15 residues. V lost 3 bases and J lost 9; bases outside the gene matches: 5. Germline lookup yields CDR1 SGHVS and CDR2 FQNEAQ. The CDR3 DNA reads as TGTGCCAGCAGCTTTACTAGCGGGAGGGTTGGTGAGCAGTTCTTC. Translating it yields CASSFTSGRVGEQFF.

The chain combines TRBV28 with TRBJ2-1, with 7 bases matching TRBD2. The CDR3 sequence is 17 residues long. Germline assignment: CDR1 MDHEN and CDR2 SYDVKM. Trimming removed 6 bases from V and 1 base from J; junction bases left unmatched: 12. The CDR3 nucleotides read TGTGCCAGCAGCCCCCGGGGGAGGGGATTATCCTACAATGAGCAGTTCTTC. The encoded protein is CASSPRGRGLSYNEQFF.

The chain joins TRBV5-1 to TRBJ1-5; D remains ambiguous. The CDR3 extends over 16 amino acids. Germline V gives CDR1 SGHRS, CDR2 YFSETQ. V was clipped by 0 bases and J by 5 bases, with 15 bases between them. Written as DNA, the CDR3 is TGCGCCAGCAGCTTGGGGACGGGTGTCGGGGATCAGCCCCAGCATTTT. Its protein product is CASSLGTGVGDQPQHF. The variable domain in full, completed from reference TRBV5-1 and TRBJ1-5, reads KAGVTQTPRYLIKTRGQQVTLSCSPISGHRSVSWYQQTPGQGLQFLFEYFSETQRNKGNFPGRFSGRQFSNSRSEMNVSTLELGDSALYLCASSLGTGVGDQPQHFGDGTRLSIL.

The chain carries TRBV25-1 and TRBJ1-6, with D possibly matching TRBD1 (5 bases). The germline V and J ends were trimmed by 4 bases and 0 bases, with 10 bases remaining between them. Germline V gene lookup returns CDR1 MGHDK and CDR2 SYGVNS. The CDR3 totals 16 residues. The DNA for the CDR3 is TGTGCCAGCAGTGCCCAGGGAGGCTCCTATAATTCACCCCTCCACTTT. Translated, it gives CASSAQGGSYNSPLHF.

CDR3 in amino acids: CASSVALRGLAGPNEQFF. CDR3 nucleotides: TGTGCCAGCAGCGTAGCCCTCAGGGGCCTAGCGGGTCCCAATGAGCAGTTCTTC. The chain carries TRBV9 and TRBJ2-1; 8 bases are a match to TRBD2. There are 18 residues in the CDR3. The J segment lost 6 bases and the V segment lost 0 bases, leaving 14 bases of the junction unmatched. Germline V gene data show CDR1 as SGDLS and CDR2 as YYNGEE.

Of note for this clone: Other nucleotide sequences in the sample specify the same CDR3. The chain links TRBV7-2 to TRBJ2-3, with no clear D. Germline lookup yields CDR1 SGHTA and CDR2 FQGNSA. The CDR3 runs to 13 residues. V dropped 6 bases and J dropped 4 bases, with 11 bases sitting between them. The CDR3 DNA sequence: TGTGCCAGCAGTTCAATACGGGCAGATACGCAGTATTTT. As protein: CASSSIRADTQYF. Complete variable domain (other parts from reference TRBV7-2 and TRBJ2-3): GAGVSQSPSNKVTEKGKDVELRCDPISGHTALYWYRQSLGQGLEFLIYFQGNSAPDKSGLPSDRFSAERTGGSVSTLTIQRTQQEDSAVYLCASSSIRADTQYFGPGTRLTVL.

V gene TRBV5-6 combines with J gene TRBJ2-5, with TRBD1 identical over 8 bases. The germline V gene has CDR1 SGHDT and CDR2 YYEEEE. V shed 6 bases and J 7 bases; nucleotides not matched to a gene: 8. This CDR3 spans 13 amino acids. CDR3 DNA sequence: TGTGCCAGCACCCTGGACAGGGCGGGGACCCAGTACTTC. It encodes CASTLDRAGTQYF.

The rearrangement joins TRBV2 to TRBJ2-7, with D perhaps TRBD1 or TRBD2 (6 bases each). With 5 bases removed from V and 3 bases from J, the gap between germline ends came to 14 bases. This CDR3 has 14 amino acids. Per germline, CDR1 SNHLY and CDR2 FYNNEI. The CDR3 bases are TGTGCCAGCAGTCGGGGGCAGGCCCGCTACGAGCAGTACTTC. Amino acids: CASSRGQARYEQYF. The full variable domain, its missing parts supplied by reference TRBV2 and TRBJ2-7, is EPEVTQTPSHQVTQMGQEVILRCVPISNHLYFYWYRQILGQKVEFLVSFYNNEISEKSEIFDDQFSVERPDGSNFTLKIRSTKLEDSAMYFCASSRGQARYEQYFGPGTRLTVT.

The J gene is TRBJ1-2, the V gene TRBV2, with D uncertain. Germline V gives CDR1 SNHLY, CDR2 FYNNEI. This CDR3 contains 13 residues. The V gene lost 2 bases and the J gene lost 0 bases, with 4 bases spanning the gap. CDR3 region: CASSEQPNYGYTF. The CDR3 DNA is TGTGCCAGCAGTGAACAGCCTAACTATGGCTACACCTTC.

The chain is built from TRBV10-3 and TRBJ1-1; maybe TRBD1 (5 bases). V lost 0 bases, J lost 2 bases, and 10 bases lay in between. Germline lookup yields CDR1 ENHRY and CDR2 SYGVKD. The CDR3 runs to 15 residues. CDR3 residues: CAISESGRENTEAFF. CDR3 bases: TGTGCCATCAGTGAGTCAGGCAGGGAAAACACTGAAGCTTTCTTT.

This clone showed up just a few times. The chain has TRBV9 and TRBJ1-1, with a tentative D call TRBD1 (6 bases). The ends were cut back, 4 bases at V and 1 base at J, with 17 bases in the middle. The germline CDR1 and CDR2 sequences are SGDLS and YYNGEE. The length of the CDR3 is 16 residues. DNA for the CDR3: TGTGCCAGCAGCCCACAAACGGCAGGGGCGAACACTGAAGCTTTCTTT. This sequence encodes CASSPQTAGANTEAFF.

The CDR3 spells CASSFYRVLGTGELFF. The CDR3 DNA is TGTGCCAGCAGTTTTTATCGGGTACTGGGCACCGGGGAGCTGTTTTTT. The chain joins TRBV27 to TRBJ2-2; D is uncertain. The V gene's germline CDR1 is MNHEY and CDR2 SMNVEV (reference sequence). The CDR3 loop spans 16 amino acids. Between the trimmed V and J ends, which lost 3 bases and 4 bases, there was a span of 15 bases.

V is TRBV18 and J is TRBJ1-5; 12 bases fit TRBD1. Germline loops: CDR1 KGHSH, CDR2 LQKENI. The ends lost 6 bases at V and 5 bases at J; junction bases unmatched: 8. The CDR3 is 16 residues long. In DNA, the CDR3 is TGTGCCAGCTCCCCGGGACAGGGGGCTAGAGATCAGCCCCAGCATTTT. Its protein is CASSPGQGARDQPQHF.

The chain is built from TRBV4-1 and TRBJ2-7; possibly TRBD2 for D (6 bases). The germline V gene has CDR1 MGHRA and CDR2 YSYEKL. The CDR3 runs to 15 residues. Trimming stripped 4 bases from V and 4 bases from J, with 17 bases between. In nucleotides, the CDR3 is TGCGCCAGCAGCCGCGAACTAGCTAAAATTTACGAGCAGTACTTC. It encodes CASSRELAKIYEQYF.

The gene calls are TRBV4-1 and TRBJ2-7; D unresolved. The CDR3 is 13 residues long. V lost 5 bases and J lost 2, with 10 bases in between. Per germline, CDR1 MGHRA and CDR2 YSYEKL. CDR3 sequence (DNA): TGCGCCAGCAGCAAATGGCCCCCCTACGAGCAGTACTTC. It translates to CASSKWPPYEQYF.

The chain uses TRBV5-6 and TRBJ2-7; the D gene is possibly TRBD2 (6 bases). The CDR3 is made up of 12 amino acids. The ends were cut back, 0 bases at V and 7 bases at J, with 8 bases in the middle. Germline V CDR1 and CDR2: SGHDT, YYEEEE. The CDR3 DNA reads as TGTGCCAGCAGCTTGGCCGCGGGGGAGCAGTACTTC. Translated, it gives CASSLAAGEQYF.

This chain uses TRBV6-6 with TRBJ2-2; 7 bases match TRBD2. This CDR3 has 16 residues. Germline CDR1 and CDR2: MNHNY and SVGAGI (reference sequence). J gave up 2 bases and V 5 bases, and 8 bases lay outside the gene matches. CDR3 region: CASSQASGQNTGELFF. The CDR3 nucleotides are TGTGCCAGCAGTCAGGCTAGCGGCCAAAACACCGGGGAGCTGTTTTTT.

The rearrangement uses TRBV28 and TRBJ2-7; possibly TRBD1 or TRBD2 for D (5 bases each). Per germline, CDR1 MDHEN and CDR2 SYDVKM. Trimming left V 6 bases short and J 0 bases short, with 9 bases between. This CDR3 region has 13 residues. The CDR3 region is CASRGEYSYEQYF. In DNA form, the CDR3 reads TGTGCCAGCAGGGGGGAATACTCCTACGAGCAGTACTTC.

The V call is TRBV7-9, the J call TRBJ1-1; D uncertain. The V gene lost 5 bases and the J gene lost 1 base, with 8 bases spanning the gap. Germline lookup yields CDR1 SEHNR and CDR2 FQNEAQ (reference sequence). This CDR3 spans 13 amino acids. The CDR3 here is CASSPQTNTEAFF. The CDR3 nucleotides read TGTGCCAGCAGCCCTCAAACGAACACTGAAGCTTTCTTT.

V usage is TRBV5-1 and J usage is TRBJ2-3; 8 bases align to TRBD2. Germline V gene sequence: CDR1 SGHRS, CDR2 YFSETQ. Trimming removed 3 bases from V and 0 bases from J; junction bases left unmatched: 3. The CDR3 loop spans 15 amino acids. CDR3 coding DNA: TGCGCCAGCAGCTGGGCTAGCGGGAGCACAGATACGCAGTATTTT. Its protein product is CASSWASGSTDTQYF.

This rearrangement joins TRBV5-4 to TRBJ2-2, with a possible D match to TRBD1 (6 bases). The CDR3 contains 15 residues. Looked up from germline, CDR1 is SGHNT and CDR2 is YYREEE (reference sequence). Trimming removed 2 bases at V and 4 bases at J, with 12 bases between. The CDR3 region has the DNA TGTGCCAGCAGCTTCTCAGGACAGATCACCGGGGAGCTGTTTTTT. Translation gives CASSFSGQITGELFF.